The clone carrying this T cell receptor beta chain was counted between two and nine times. Its specificity is not known. Documented time point: pre-sensitization, week 0. Noted treatment: therapeutic diphenylcyclopropenone sensitization with weekly scalp DPC. These data are taken from a study of human T cells and chemical hapten exposure. Overall study context: Weekly diphenylcyclopropenone doses were given to patients' scalps across the roughly 25-week study. Notes on the study in general: With regard to DPC sensitization, TCRs above 1 in 1000 frequency did not change.

Germline CDR1 and CDR2: LGHNA and YNFKEQ. This CDR3 has 13 residues. V lost 0 bases and J lost 15, with 16 bases in between. TCRdb itself ran the RACE reads through MiXCR, one entry per CDR3 protein. The table has around 60,000 distinct CDR3 sequences, roughly 6.7% seen once; the top ten hold approximately 1.6%. The sample in question was whole blood, obtained in connection with sensitization to the hapten diphenylcyclopropenone (DPC). The receptor was isolated from a woman under 40 with alopecia areata. Some clones in this sample may be carry-over from other donors' samples. The chain joins TRBV4-2 to TRBJ2-3; D could derive from TRBD1 or TRBD2 (5 bases each). The CDR3, as DNA: TGTGCCAGCAGCCAAGAAAAGGGAGATGACAGTTATTTT. The encoded protein is CASSQEKGDDSYF.